The 11 T cell receptor beta chains in this list originate from one sample, sequenced in a study of molecular identifiers for immune sequencing clone quantification (dated by TCRdb to the late 2010s). The library was built by means of PCR. Sequencing relied on an Illumina HiSeq 4000. The public reads were reanalyzed by TCRdb: fastp trimming at Q25, MiXCR alignment, in-frame beta chains only. A single entry per CDR3 protein holds the most common genes and DNA from its merged rows. Within this sample are 63,000 or so distinct CDR3 sequences, with 17% of them counted one time only. 1.3% to 1.5% of the sample belongs to the ten largest clones. Sequenced: naive CD8+ T cells from blood, with Jurkat cell RNA spiked in. The cell subset or site label, read with the paper, signifies: FACS-sorted CD8+CD4-CCR7+CD45RA+ naive T cells. The receptors shown here come from a human donor in good health. Some libraries in this study had Jurkat cell RNA spiked in.

Regarding this clonotype: A much more abundant neighbour one base away suggests this may be a read error. The chain employs TRBV7-8 and TRBJ2-1; 10 bases line up with TRBD2. The CDR3 totals 16 residues. Germline V gives CDR1 SGHVS, CDR2 FQNEAQ. CDR3 sequence reads: CASSSRLAGVSNERFF. The CDR3 DNA sequence: TGTGCCAGCAGCTCCCGGCTAGCGGGAGTTAGTAATGAGCGGTTCTTC.

The chain recombines TRBV11-3 with TRBJ2-7, with TRBD2 matching 11 bases. Trimming removed 3 bases from V and 9 bases from J; junction bases left unmatched: 7. This CDR3 has 14 residues. The germline CDR1 and CDR2 sequences are SGHNT and YENEEA. The CDR3 DNA reads as TGTGCCAGCAGCTTGTTAGCGGGAGGGCCGTCGCAGTACTTC. It encodes CASSLLAGGPSQYF.

On this clonotype itself: Likely a read error: the CDR3 ends without its conserved phenylalanine or tryptophan. The chain employs TRBV6-5 and TRBJ2-1; 8 positions match TRBD2. The V and J ends lost 0 bases and 4 bases, in that order; junction bases with no gene match: 5. Germline CDR1 reads MNHEY; CDR2 reads SVGAGI. This CDR3 contains 16 residues. In DNA form, the CDR3 reads TGTGCCAGCAGTTACTCTCCGGGACTAGGATACAATGAGCAGTTCCTC. Its translation is CASSYSPGLGYNEQFL.

The sample holds a few counts of this clonotype. This sequence joins TRBV25-1 and TRBJ1-2; D gene ambiguous. Germline V gene sequence: CDR1 MGHDK, CDR2 SYGVNS. The V end was cut by 1 base, the J end by 5 bases, with 11 bases between. CDR3 size: 14 residues. CDR3 DNA sequence: TGTGCCAGCAGTGAATTCTCGGCAGCATATGGCTACACCTTC. Its protein is CASSEFSAAYGYTF.

In regard to this clonotype: This may come from a read error, since a much larger clone is one base off. Lacking the conserved final phenylalanine or tryptophan, this CDR3 likely reflects a read error. The chain couples TRBV7-8 to TRBJ1-1, with D unclear. Trimming removed 3 bases from V and 4 bases from J, with 6 bases in between. Germline V gives CDR1 SGHVS, CDR2 FQNEAQ. CDR3 size: 12 residues. CDR3 DNA sequence: TGTGCCAGCAGCTTTTTGATCACTGAAGCTTTCTCT. Translating it yields CASSFLITEAFS.

This clonotype was observed many times. The rearrangement links TRBV28 to TRBJ1-5; the match to TRBD1 covers 9 bases. V lost 4 bases and J lost 0; bases outside the gene matches: 13. Germline values: CDR1 MDHEN, CDR2 SYDVKM. The CDR3 is 19 residues long. CDR3 sequence (DNA): TGTGCCAGCAGTTCATTAGATGGGACAGGGCCTTATAGCAATCAGCCCCAGCATTTT. Residues: CASSSLDGTGPYSNQPQHF.

As concerns this clonotype: A much larger clone lies one base from this, so it may be a read error. V is TRBV7-8 and J is TRBJ1-6; D may be TRBD1 (5 bases). The germline gives CDR1 SGHVS, CDR2 FQNEAQ. The V gene lost 1 base and the J gene lost 0 bases, with 13 bases spanning the gap. This CDR3 is 18 amino acids long. CDR3 region: CASSLERGLDSYNSPLHF. In nucleotides, the CDR3 is TGTGCCAGCAGCTTAGAGCGGGGCTTGGACTCCTATAATTCACCCCTCCACTTT.

This clonotype appeared many times. The chain joins TRBV6-5 to TRBJ2-3, with 11 positions matching TRBD2. Trimming at V came to 5 bases and at J to 4 bases, leaving 11 bases not matched to a gene. Germline-derived CDR1 and CDR2 are MNHEY and SVGAGI. This CDR3 comprises 17 residues. In nucleotides, the CDR3 is TGTGCCAGCAGTGAAACCGGACTAGCGGGTGAATCAGATACGCAGTATTTT. It yields the protein CASSETGLAGESDTQYF.

This clonotype was counted a few times. The chain combines TRBV27 with TRBJ2-7; a possible D gene is TRBD1 (5 bases). The germline V and J ends were trimmed by 6 bases and 3 bases, with 15 bases remaining between them. CDR1 and CDR2 (germline): MNHEY, SMNVEV (reference sequence). The CDR3 is made up of 14 amino acids. This CDR3 is CASRPLTVGYEQYF. CDR3 DNA: TGTGCCAGCAGGCCCCTGACAGTCGGCTACGAGCAGTACTTC.

This clonotype was found many times. CDR3 sequence (DNA): TGTGCCAGCACGAGTGGTGGGATTTCTTACTACGAGCAGTACTTC. Its protein is CASTSGGISYYEQYF. The rearrangement joins TRBV6-2 or TRBV6-3 to TRBJ2-7; unclear D gene. The germline V and J ends were trimmed by 7 bases and 3 bases, with 19 bases remaining between them. The CDR3 covers 15 residues. Germline V lookup: CDR1 MNHEY, CDR2 SVGEGT.

In this sample, this clonotype turned up many times. The V call is TRBV20-1, the J call TRBJ1-5; weak D call: TRBD1 (6 bases). V was clipped by 0 bases and J by 0 bases, with 15 bases between them. There are 17 residues in the CDR3. Germline V gene data show CDR1 as DFQATT and CDR2 as SNEGSKA (reference sequence). The CDR3 bases are TGCAGTGCTAGAGATTTGGACAAAGGGGGTAGCAATCAGCCCCAGCATTTT. Its protein product is CSARDLDKGGSNQPQHF.